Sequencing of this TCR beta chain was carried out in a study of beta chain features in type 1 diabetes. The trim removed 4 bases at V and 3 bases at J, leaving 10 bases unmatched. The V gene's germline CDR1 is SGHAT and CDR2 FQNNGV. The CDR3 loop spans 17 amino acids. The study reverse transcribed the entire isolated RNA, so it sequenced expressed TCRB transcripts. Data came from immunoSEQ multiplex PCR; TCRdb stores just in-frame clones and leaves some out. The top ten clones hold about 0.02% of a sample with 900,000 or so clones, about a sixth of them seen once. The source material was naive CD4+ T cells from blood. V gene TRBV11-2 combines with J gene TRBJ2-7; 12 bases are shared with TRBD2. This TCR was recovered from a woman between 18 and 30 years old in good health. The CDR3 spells CASSSSGRASRIYEQYF. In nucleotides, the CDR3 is TGTGCCAGCAGCTCTAGCGGGAGGGCCTCCCGGATCTACGAGCAGTACTTC.